This entry lists 14 T cell receptor beta chains sequenced from one sample in a study of lymphopenia after photon versus proton radiotherapy. Clones were sequenced by immunoSEQ multiplex PCR, and TCRdb holds only the in-frame ones, with some missing. The sample records approximately 20,000 clones, over 90% being singletons. The sequenced sample was peripheral blood, obtained from a patient treated with proton-based radiotherapy. The receptors were gathered from a woman aged 70 to 79 with pancreatic cancer. Some clones in this sample may be carry-over from other donors' samples.

The chain is built from TRBV9 and TRBJ1-1, with 11 bases aligning to TRBD1. From germline, CDR1 is SGDLS and CDR2 YYNGEE. The CDR3 is made up of 14 amino acids. The V segment lost 4 bases and the J segment 7 bases; nucleotides outside the gene matches: 6. CDR3 DNA sequence: TGTGCCAGCAGCCCCCCCGGGACAGGGGGTGAAGCTTTCTTT. Translating it yields CASSPPGTGGEAFF.

This chain links TRBV5-5 with TRBJ2-1; TRBD1 matches at 7 bases. CDR1 is SGHKS, CDR2 YYEKEE, per germline (reference sequence). With 3 bases clipped from V and 3 bases from J, the junction kept 9 bases outside the gene matches. This CDR3 has 16 amino acids. CDR3 in DNA: TGTGCCAGCAGCTCGGGTACTCCAGGGGGCTACAATGAGCAGTTCTTC. Translation: CASSSGTPGGYNEQFF.

The rearrangement links TRBV21-1 to TRBJ1-5. TRBV21-1 is described as a pseudogene. This CDR3 has 15 residues. The chain's CDR3 is CASSPLKRGTQPQHF. CDR3 nucleotides: TGTGCCAGCAGCCCCTTAAAGAGGGGCACTCAGCCCCAGCATTTT.

The V and J genes are TRBV7-2 and TRBJ2-3; 9 bases are a match to TRBD2. V shed 1 base and J 2 bases; nucleotides not matched to a gene: 4. This CDR3 comprises 16 residues. Per the germline V gene, CDR1 is SGHTA and CDR2 is FQGNSA. In DNA, the CDR3 is TGTGCCAGCAGCTTAGTTAGCGGGGGAAACACAGATACGCAGTATTTT. This codes for CASSLVSGGNTDTQYF.

The rearrangement uses TRBV18 and TRBJ2-7, with 12 bases aligning to TRBD1. CDR1 is KGHSH and CDR2 is LQKENI in the germline V gene. V shed 3 bases and J 8 bases; nucleotides not matched to a gene: 14. This CDR3 region has 17 residues. Here the CDR3 reads CASSPGTGGAPTGQQYF. The CDR3 DNA reads as TGTGCCAGCTCACCGGGGACAGGGGGCGCCCCTACGGGACAGCAGTACTTC.

The V gene is TRBV30, the J gene TRBJ1-4; D gene uncertain. With 0 bases removed from V and 8 bases from J, the gap between germline ends came to 10 bases. Germline values: CDR1 GTSNPN, CDR2 SVGIG (reference sequence). This CDR3 contains 13 residues. The CDR3 DNA follows: TGTGCCTGGAGTGTAGGGAATCGGGAAAAACTGTTTTTT. This translates into CAWSVGNREKLFF.

The genes are TRBV7-3 and TRBJ2-1; D is uncertain. V dropped 1 base and J dropped 4 bases, with 8 bases sitting between them. The CDR3 runs 14 residues. Germline lookup yields CDR1 SGHTA and CDR2 FQGTGA. The CDR3 reads CASSLSGAYNEQFF. The CDR3, as DNA: TGTGCCAGCAGCTTAAGCGGAGCGTACAATGAGCAGTTCTTC. Full variable domain (outside the CDR3, taken from reference TRBV7-3 and TRBJ2-1): GAGVSQTPSNKVTEKGKYVELRCDPISGHTALYWYRQSLGQGPEFLIYFQGTGAADDSGLPNDRFFAVRPEGSVSTLKIQRTERGDSAVYLCASSLSGAYNEQFFGPGTRLTVL.

This clone is a singleton in its sample. The rearrangement uses TRBV5-8 and TRBJ1-5; unclear D gene. V shed 3 bases and J shed 6 bases, with 4 bases lying between them. Germline assignment: CDR1 SGHTS and CDR2 YDEGEE. The CDR3 spans 11 residues. Written as DNA, the CDR3 is TGTGCCAGCAGCTCGGGTCAGCCCCAGCATTTT. Translating it yields CASSSGQPQHF. Using reference TRBV5-8 and TRBJ1-5 for the parts outside the CDR3, the full variable domain is EAGVTQSPTHLIKTRGQQATLRCSPISGHTSVYWYQQALGLGLQFLLWYDEGEERNRGNFPPRFSGRQFPNYSSELNVNALELEDSALYLCASSSGQPQHFGDGTRLSIL.

This chain joins TRBV6-5 and TRBJ1-4; D is unresolved. V lost 2 bases and J lost 10, with 14 bases in between. Per the germline V gene, CDR1 is MNHEY and CDR2 is SVGAGI. This CDR3 is 14 amino acids long. DNA for the CDR3: TGTGCCAGCAGTTACAATAGGGAAGGAGGAAAACTGTTTTTT. This codes for CASSYNREGGKLFF.

A single count supports this clone. The chain recombines TRBV7-9 with TRBJ2-7; TRBD1 matches at 10 bases. Germline-derived CDR1 and CDR2 are SEHNR and FQNEAQ (reference sequence). The CDR3 extends over 16 amino acids. V gave up 5 bases and J gave up 3 bases; unmatched junction bases: 10. The CDR3 spells CASSRRDGDRGYEQYF. DNA for the CDR3: TGTGCCAGCAGCCGTAGGGACGGGGACAGGGGCTACGAGCAGTACTTC. The variable domain in full, with the rest retrieved from reference TRBV7-9 and TRBJ2-7, is DTGVSQNPRHKITKRGQNVTFRCDPISEHNRLYWYRQTLGQGPEFLTYFQNEAQLEKSRLLSDRFSAERPKGSFSTLEIQRTEQGDSAMYLCASSRRDGDRGYEQYFGPGTRLTVT.

This chain uses TRBV28 with TRBJ2-7, with TRBD1 identical over 7 bases. Germline-derived CDR1 and CDR2 are MDHEN and SYDVKM. J lost 0 bases, V lost 4 bases, and 9 bases had no gene match. This CDR3 is built from 16 residues. This CDR3 is CASSSPDRVYSYEQYF. The CDR3 DNA reads TGTGCCAGCAGTTCCCCAGACAGGGTCTACTCCTACGAGCAGTACTTC.

This sequence joins TRBV5-1 and TRBJ1-5; 7 bases map to TRBD1. CDR1 SGHRS and CDR2 YFSETQ come from the germline V gene. V was clipped by 2 bases and J by 2 bases; unmatched bases: 7. The CDR3 is made up of 16 amino acids. As DNA, the CDR3 is TGCGCCAGCAGCTTAACAGGGGAAGGGGGCAATCAGCCCCAGCATTTT. Protein: CASSLTGEGGNQPQHF.

This sequence joins TRBV4-2 and TRBJ2-7; 10 bases fit TRBD2. CDR1 and CDR2 (germline): LGHNA, YNFKEQ. V gave up 4 bases and J gave up 1 base; unmatched junction bases: 4. The CDR3 length is 15 residues. The CDR3 is CASSLELAGSYEQYF. The CDR3 DNA is TGTGCCAGCAGCCTCGAACTAGCGGGGTCCTACGAGCAGTACTTC.

The chain employs TRBV5-1 and TRBJ2-1; 11 bases match TRBD1. The CDR3 runs 15 residues. The ends lost 4 bases at V and 4 bases at J; junction bases unmatched: 4. Germline lookup yields CDR1 SGHRS and CDR2 YFSETQ. CDR3: CASSPGQGGYNEQFF. CDR3 nucleotide sequence: TGCGCCAGCAGCCCGGGACAGGGGGGATACAATGAGCAGTTCTTC.